These 32 T cell receptor beta chains were sequenced from one sample in a study of control samples from healthy donors and cancer patients. Method: immunoSEQ multiplex PCR; TCRdb's copy keeps in-frame clones and lacks some. The sample carries 150,000 or so clones, roughly 94% recorded once. Input material: blood. The receptors stem from a man aged 35 to 55 in good health.

This clone was recorded once. The chain is built from TRBV4-3 and TRBJ1-4; 8 bases are shared with TRBD1. The CDR3 runs 17 residues. The germline V gene has CDR1 LGHNA and CDR2 YSLEER. The V and J ends lost 4 bases and 0 bases, in that order; junction bases with no gene match: 7. CDR3 residues: CASSPSPGQATNEKLFF. CDR3 nucleotide sequence: TGCGCCAGCAGCCCGTCACCGGGACAGGCAACTAATGAAAAACTGTTTTTT.

The chain carries TRBV7-2 and TRBJ2-7, with D perhaps TRBD2 (6 bases). The V end was cut by 1 base, the J end by 0 bases, with 13 bases between. From germline, CDR1 is SGHTA and CDR2 FQGNSA. The length of the CDR3 is 16 residues. The CDR3: CASSLVPGESSYEQYF. The CDR3 bases are TGTGCCAGCAGCTTAGTGCCGGGGGAGAGCTCCTACGAGCAGTACTTC.

The chain joins TRBV28 to TRBJ1-6, with D possibly TRBD1 on 5 matching bases. The germline gives CDR1 MDHEN, CDR2 SYDVKM. The CDR3 contains 15 residues. Trimming took 5 bases from V and 5 from J, leaving 13 bases between them. The CDR3 DNA reads TGTGCCAGCAGTAGAATGGGACGGAATAATTCACCCCTCCACTTT. Translation: CASSRMGRNNSPLHF.

This rearrangement joins TRBV2 to TRBJ2-7; 7 bases map to TRBD2. Trimming at V came to 6 bases and at J to 3 bases, leaving 2 bases not matched to a gene. The germline gives CDR1 SNHLY, CDR2 FYNNEI. This CDR3 comprises 12 residues. This CDR3 reads CASRGDYYEQYF. CDR3 bases: TGTGCCAGCAGAGGGGACTACTACGAGCAGTACTTC.

J is TRBJ2-7 and V is TRBV28, with a tentative D call TRBD2 (6 bases). V dropped 2 bases and J dropped 3 bases, with 8 bases sitting between them. This CDR3 is built from 13 residues. Looked up from germline, CDR1 is MDHEN and CDR2 is SYDVKM. The CDR3: CASSLGGNYEQYF. The CDR3, as DNA: TGTGCCAGCAGTTTAGGAGGGAACTACGAGCAGTACTTC.

This rearrangement joins TRBV3-1 (or the pseudogene TRBV3-2) to TRBJ1-2, with TRBD1 identical over 7 bases. The CDR3 has 13 residues. From germline, CDR1 is LGHDT and CDR2 YNNKEL (reference sequence). J gave up 4 bases and V 4 bases, and 3 bases lay outside the gene matches. The CDR3 loop reads CASSLQGIYGYTF. The CDR3 DNA reads as TGTGCCAGCAGCCTACAGGGGATCTATGGCTACACCTTC.

The chain employs TRBV18 and TRBJ1-2; TRBD1 aligns across 9 bases. This CDR3 is 17 amino acids long. Germline V gives CDR1 KGHSH, CDR2 LQKENI. J was trimmed by 1 base and V by 6 bases; bases with no gene match: 12. CDR3 sequence: CASSRPGTGPGNYGYTF. In DNA, the CDR3 is TGTGCCAGCTCCCGTCCCGGGACAGGGCCCGGTAACTATGGCTACACCTTC.

The genes are TRBV10-3 and TRBJ1-5, with D uncertain. V was cut by 4 bases and J by 7 bases, with 11 bases left in between. This CDR3 is 13 amino acids long. The germline gives CDR1 ENHRY, CDR2 SYGVKD. The CDR3 DNA follows: TGTGCCATCAGTGGAATGGTAGAACAGCCCCAGCATTTT. This codes for CAISGMVEQPQHF.

The chain joins TRBV9 to TRBJ1-3; D gene unclear. Germline V gene data show CDR1 as SGDLS and CDR2 as YYNGEE. Trimming took 0 bases from V and 4 from J, leaving 5 bases between them. The length of the CDR3 is 13 residues. CDR3 residues: CASSVDWGNTIYF. The CDR3 region has the DNA TGTGCCAGCAGCGTAGATTGGGGAAACACCATATATTTT.

The rearrangement uses TRBV19 and TRBJ1-2; TRBD1 might be the D (6 bases). The CDR3 extends over 14 amino acids. Deletions cut 5 bases from V and 1 base from J, with 11 bases between. CDR1 and CDR2 from the germline V gene are LNHDA and SQIVND (reference sequence). DNA for the CDR3: TGTGCCAGTAGTTGGGGACACCTTAACTATGGCTACACCTTC. It specifies CASSWGHLNYGYTF.

In regard to this clone: Other DNA sequences of this sample code for an identical CDR3. V gene TRBV12-3 or TRBV12-4 combines with J gene TRBJ1-5; D unclear. This CDR3 has 12 residues. Between the trimmed V and J ends, which lost 3 bases and 7 bases, there was a span of 7 bases. This CDR3 is CASSLVGQPQHF. The DNA of the CDR3 is TGTGCCAGCAGTTTGGTCGGACAGCCCCAGCATTTT.

V is TRBV7-9 and J is TRBJ1-2; weak D call: TRBD1 (5 bases). Germline V lookup: CDR1 SEHNR, CDR2 FQNEAQ (reference sequence). This CDR3 contains 13 residues. Trimming took 1 base from V and 7 from J, leaving 10 bases between them. As DNA, the CDR3 is TGTGCCAGCAGCTTAGGCAGGGTCGGTGGCTACACCTTC. Residues: CASSLGRVGGYTF. The full variable domain, with the rest looked up from reference TRBV7-9 and TRBJ1-2, is DTGVSQNPRHKITKRGQNVTFRCDPISEHNRLYWYRQTLGQGPEFLTYFQNEAQLEKSRLLSDRFSAERPKGSFSTLEIQRTEQGDSAMYLCASSLGRVGGYTFGSGTRLTVV.

The CDR3 is CASSLVGPGTNEKLFF. CDR3 nucleotide sequence: TGTGCCAGCAGCTTAGTGGGGCCAGGGACTAATGAAAAACTGTTTTTT. The chain carries TRBV11-2 and TRBJ1-4; weak D call: TRBD1 (5 bases). The CDR3 has 16 amino acids. From germline, CDR1 is SGHAT and CDR2 FQNNGV. V was shortened by 1 base and J by 2 bases, with 11 bases between the two germline ends.

The chain joins TRBV6-1 to TRBJ1-4; 7 bases line up with TRBD1. The CDR3 is 15 amino acids. V gave up 2 bases and J gave up 6 bases; unmatched junction bases: 6. Germline CDR1 reads MNHNS; CDR2 reads SASEGT. CDR3 sequence: CASSELGGQDEKLFF. CDR3 sequence (DNA): TGTGCCAGCAGTGAACTAGGGGGCCAGGATGAAAAACTGTTTTTT.

This chain joins TRBV28 and TRBJ1-4, with D possibly being TRBD1 (6 bases). The CDR3 extends over 15 amino acids. CDR1 is MDHEN, CDR2 SYDVKM, per germline. Trimming took off 6 bases at V and 4 bases at J, with 15 bases between the two ends. The CDR3 DNA is TGTGCCAGCAGCCCCGGGGGGGGCCTTAATGAAAAACTGTTTTTT. The encoded protein is CASSPGGGLNEKLFF.

The rearrangement uses TRBV27 and TRBJ1-2, with 7 bases matching TRBD1. Germline CDR1 MNHEY, CDR2 SMNVEV (reference sequence). The CDR3 consists of 13 residues. V was clipped by 4 bases and J by 9 bases; unmatched bases: 8. The CDR3, as DNA: TGTGCCAGCAGTTCGGGCAGGGGGAGAAGCTACACCTTC. This sequence encodes CASSSGRGRSYTF.

The DNA of the CDR3 is TGTGCCAGCAGTTACCCAGCGGGAGGGACCAACTACTACGAGCAGTACTTC. Its translation is CASSYPAGGTNYYEQYF. The chain links TRBV6-2 or TRBV6-3 to TRBJ2-7, with 10 bases that match TRBD2. The CDR3 extends over 17 amino acids. The trim removed 2 bases at V and 3 bases at J, leaving 10 bases unmatched. Per germline, CDR1 MNHEY and CDR2 SVGEGT.

V usage is TRBV27 and J usage is TRBJ2-7; TRBD2 aligns across 8 bases. Germline CDR1 reads MNHEY; CDR2 reads SMNVEV (reference sequence). CDR3 length: 17 amino acids. Trimming at V came to 2 bases and at J to 2 bases, leaving 11 bases not matched to a gene. The CDR3 sequence is CASSLRAGGRFPYEQYF. The DNA for the CDR3 is TGTGCCAGCAGTTTACGGGCGGGGGGACGTTTCCCCTACGAGCAGTACTTC.

CDR3 sequence (DNA): TGTGCCAGCAGCTTAAGTGAGGCCTTTTACGAGCAGTACTTC. It specifies CASSLSEAFYEQYF. This chain links TRBV11-2 with TRBJ2-7; D unclear. CDR1 is SGHAT and CDR2 is FQNNGV in the germline V gene. The V end was cut by 2 bases, the J end by 4 bases, with 12 bases between. There are 14 residues in the CDR3.

The chain joins TRBV1 to TRBJ1-5. TRBV1 is a documented pseudogene. The CDR3 consists of 15 residues. The CDR3 is CTSSQDPGSNQPQHF. As DNA, the CDR3 is TGCACCAGCAGCCAAGACCCGGGGAGCAATCAGCCCCAGCATTTT.

The J gene is TRBJ1-2, the V gene TRBV11-2; 7 positions match TRBD1. Germline CDR1 SGHAT, CDR2 FQNNGV. This CDR3 spans 13 amino acids. Trimming cost V 5 bases and J 8 bases; bases outside gene matches: 8. The CDR3 sequence: CASSRDREGGYTF. The CDR3 coding sequence is TGTGCCAGCAGCCGAGACAGGGAAGGCGGCTACACCTTC. The full variable domain, in which reference TRBV11-2 and TRBJ1-2 provide the parts outside the CDR3, is EAGVAQSPRYKIIEKRQSVAFWCNPISGHATLYWYQQILGQGPKLLIQFQNNGVVDDSQLPKDRFSAERLKGVDSTLKIQPAKLEDSAVYLCASSRDREGGYTFGSGTRLTVV.

This clone was seen only once. This chain links TRBV6-4 with TRBJ1-3; no definite D call. This CDR3 is 15 amino acids long. Germline-derived CDR1 and CDR2 are MRHNA and SNTAGT. The CDR3 DNA reads as TGTCCTCACCTCCCCCTCAGCGCATCTGGAAACACCATATATTTT. This codes for CPHLPLSASGNTIYF.

The chain combines TRBV19 with TRBJ1-1; D might be TRBD1 (5 bases). The CDR3 is made up of 15 amino acids. Germline V lookup: CDR1 LNHDA, CDR2 SQIVND (reference sequence). The V gene lost 1 base and the J gene lost 10 bases, with 19 bases spanning the gap. CDR3 DNA sequence: TGTGCCAGTAGTATAGGTGGGGGGACGGACCTTAGAGCTTTCTTT. Residues: CASSIGGGTDLRAFF.

The CDR3: CASSENSYEQYF. In DNA, the CDR3 is TGTGCCAGCAGTGAAAACAGCTACGAGCAGTACTTC. The chain combines TRBV6-1 with TRBJ2-7; unclear D gene. The CDR3 extends over 12 amino acids. Trimming pared 2 bases from V and 3 bases from J, leaving 5 bases between. The V gene's germline CDR1 is MNHNS and CDR2 SASEGT.

The V gene is TRBV6-5, the J gene TRBJ1-4; 7 bases are a match to TRBD1. This CDR3 has 15 residues. CDR1 is MNHEY and CDR2 is SVGAGI in the germline V gene. The trim removed 6 bases at V and 7 bases at J, leaving 11 bases unmatched. CDR3 region: CASRSGGQSREKLFF. The CDR3 DNA reads TGTGCCAGCAGATCCGGGGGACAGTCTCGTGAAAAACTGTTTTTT.

The rearrangement joins TRBV29-1 to TRBJ1-2, with D maybe TRBD1 (6 bases). With 4 bases removed from V and 8 bases from J, the gap between germline ends came to 14 bases. Per germline, CDR1 SQVTM and CDR2 ANQGSEA. The CDR3 covers 12 residues. The CDR3 nucleotides read TGCAGCGTTGCTCGGCAGGGGAGGGGCTACACCTTC. Encoded protein: CSVARQGRGYTF. Drawing the rest from reference TRBV29-1 and TRBJ1-2, the complete variable domain is SAVISQKPSRDICQRGTSLTIQCQVDSQVTMMFWYRQQPGQSLTLIATANQGSEATYESGFVIDKFPISRPNLTFSTLTVSNMSPEDSSIYLCSVARQGRGYTFGSGTRLTVV.

This rearrangement joins TRBV27 to TRBJ2-5, with 10 bases aligning to TRBD1. Germline V gene lookup returns CDR1 MNHEY and CDR2 SMNVEV (reference sequence). The CDR3 sequence is 14 residues long. Unmatched junction bases numbered 3, after V lost 4 bases and J lost 4 bases. The CDR3 reads CASSSGQGGETQYF. The CDR3 DNA is TGTGCCAGCAGTTCCGGACAGGGGGGAGAGACCCAGTACTTC.

The rearrangement uses TRBV13 and TRBJ2-3, with 8 bases aligning to TRBD2. CDR3 length: 16 amino acids. Germline V gives CDR1 PRHDT, CDR2 FYEKMQ (reference sequence). J was trimmed by 5 bases and V by 4 bases; bases with no gene match: 11. As DNA, the CDR3 is TGTGCCAGCAGCTCCCCGCTTAGCGGGGAGGGAGATACGCAGTATTTT. Translating it yields CASSSPLSGEGDTQYF.

The J gene is TRBJ1-4, the V gene TRBV4-3; TRBD1 aligns across 10 bases. CDR1 LGHNA and CDR2 YSLEER come from the germline V gene. This CDR3 contains 16 residues. The V and J ends lost 3 bases and 8 bases, in that order; junction bases with no gene match: 9. CDR3 in amino acids: CASSQDRGVGHEKLFF. In nucleotides, the CDR3 is TGCGCCAGCAGCCAGGACAGGGGGGTGGGACACGAAAAACTGTTTTTT.

The CDR3 region is CASSPIRGGLNEQFF. CDR3 nucleotide sequence: TGTGCCAGCAGCCCAATTAGGGGGGGTTTAAATGAGCAGTTCTTC. This sequence joins TRBV6-2 or TRBV6-3 and TRBJ2-1, with D possibly being TRBD2 (7 bases). V lost 6 bases, J lost 7 bases, and 19 bases lay in between. Per germline, CDR1 MNHEY and CDR2 SVGEGT. The CDR3 length is 15 residues.

The chain is built from TRBV5-6 and TRBJ2-7; the D gene is possibly TRBD1 (6 bases). Deletions cut 0 bases from V and 1 base from J, with 11 bases between. Germline V lookup: CDR1 SGHDT, CDR2 YYEEEE. The CDR3 is 15 amino acids. As DNA, the CDR3 is TGTGCCAGCAGCTTGGTAGGTCAGGGGTCCTACGAGCAGTACTTC. It encodes CASSLVGQGSYEQYF.

The chain uses TRBV27 and TRBJ2-2, with 7 bases lining up with TRBD1. V dropped 5 bases and J dropped 4; count of bases not matched to a gene: 4. The CDR3 loop spans 14 amino acids. The germline CDR1 and CDR2 sequences are MNHEY and SMNVEV (reference sequence). CDR3 in amino acids: CASSDRVGTGELFF. Here the CDR3 DNA reads TGTGCCAGCAGTGACAGGGTCGGCACCGGGGAGCTGTTTTTT.